A single sample gave rise to the 29 T cell receptor beta chains below, sequenced in a study of T cell responses to AZD1222 COVID-19 vaccine. Assay: immunoSEQ multiplex PCR; the TCRdb copy retains only in-frame clones and omits some. The sample lists around 130,000 clones; 80% to 90% were seen once. The input for sequencing was peripheral blood, taken on day 0 of AZD1222 vaccination. The receptors originated from an adult in good health.

The chain uses TRBV5-5 and TRBJ1-2; D perhaps matches TRBD1 (6 bases). Between the trimmed V and J ends, which lost 0 bases and 3 bases, there was a span of 21 bases. The CDR3 consists of 18 residues. The germline V gene encodes CDR1 SGHKS and CDR2 YYEKEE (reference sequence). The CDR3 DNA is TGTGCCAGCAGCTTGGCCGAAGGGGGGTACCAGAAAGACTATGGCTACACCTTC. It specifies CASSLAEGGYQKDYGYTF.

The gene calls are TRBV28 and TRBJ1-1; D not certain. The V end lost 2 bases, the J end lost 7 bases, and 2 bases lay between the germline ends. Germline lookup yields CDR1 MDHEN and CDR2 SYDVKM. The CDR3 covers 10 residues. The CDR3 here is CASSLGEAFF. The DNA of the CDR3 is TGTGCCAGCAGTTTAGGTGAAGCTTTCTTT.

This clone was detected only a few times. This chain connects TRBV24-1 to TRBJ1-2, with D tentatively TRBD1 (6 bases). The ends were cut back, 5 bases at V and 7 bases at J, with 16 bases in the middle. Germline CDR1 KGHDR, CDR2 SFDVKD. The CDR3 runs 14 residues. The CDR3 sequence: CATSAEGGWSGYTF. The CDR3 DNA follows: TGTGCCACCAGTGCCGAGGGGGGTTGGTCTGGCTACACCTTC.

A single count supports this clone. The chain couples TRBV7-8 to TRBJ2-7, with 7 bases matching TRBD1. The CDR3 consists of 17 residues. Germline lookup yields CDR1 SGHVS and CDR2 FQNEAQ. The J segment lost 3 bases and the V segment lost 1 base, leaving 12 bases of the junction unmatched. This chain's CDR3 is CASSLVGQSKRGYEQYF. The CDR3 DNA reads as TGTGCCAGCAGCTTAGTGGGACAGTCCAAAAGGGGCTACGAGCAGTACTTC.

V gene TRBV29-1 combines with J gene TRBJ1-3; the D gene is possibly TRBD1 (5 bases). V was clipped by 6 bases and J by 2 bases, with 17 bases between them. CDR1 is SQVTM, CDR2 ANQGSEA, per germline. The CDR3 spans 15 residues. The DNA for the CDR3 is TGCAGCGTGGTCTTTTTTGGGGGGACTGGAAACACCATATATTTT. Its protein is CSVVFFGGTGNTIYF.

This clone was seen a few times. The chain combines TRBV12-3 or TRBV12-4 with TRBJ2-7, with a weak D call TRBD2 (5 bases). The CDR3 totals 13 residues. V was pared by 6 bases and J by 7 bases, with 16 bases between. This CDR3 reads CASRHRRFGEQYF. The DNA of the CDR3 is TGTGCCAGCAGACATAGGAGGTTCGGGGAGCAGTACTTC.

By share, this clone counts as medium-sized. This chain links TRBV19 with TRBJ2-2; tentatively, D is TRBD2 (6 bases). V gave up 7 bases and J gave up 6 bases, with 15 bases separating them. Germline lookup yields CDR1 LNHDA and CDR2 SQIVND (reference sequence). The CDR3 sequence is 14 residues long. In DNA, the CDR3 is TGTGCCAGTAAGGGGACGGGGGAGGCCGGGGAGCTGTTTTTT. Translating it yields CASKGTGEAGELFF.

V gene TRBV5-4 combines with J gene TRBJ1-1; D uncertain. V shed 2 bases and J shed 5 bases, with 10 bases lying between them. The CDR3 is 13 amino acids. Germline assignment: CDR1 SGHNT and CDR2 YYREEE (reference sequence). CDR3 sequence: CASSFWTGTEAFF. DNA for the CDR3: TGTGCCAGCAGCTTTTGGACGGGAACTGAAGCTTTCTTT.

The rearrangement uses TRBV24-1 and TRBJ1-1; D perhaps matches TRBD1 (6 bases). The CDR3 totals 13 residues. Trimming took off 4 bases at V and 8 bases at J, with 13 bases between the two ends. Germline-derived CDR1 and CDR2 are KGHDR and SFDVKD. The CDR3 is CATSEPGTPEAFF. The CDR3 DNA is TGTGCCACCAGTGAACCAGGGACACCCGAAGCTTTCTTT.

The rearrangement links TRBV5-1 to TRBJ2-1; 8 bases match TRBD1. J was trimmed by 2 bases and V by 3 bases; bases with no gene match: 4. Germline V gene lookup returns CDR1 SGHRS and CDR2 YFSETQ. The CDR3 loop spans 15 amino acids. Here the CDR3 reads CASSYGTGPYNEQFF. The DNA for the CDR3 is TGCGCCAGCAGCTACGGGACAGGCCCCTACAATGAGCAGTTCTTC.

This chain links TRBV10-3 with TRBJ1-4; D remains unclear. CDR3 length equals 14 residues. With 4 bases removed from V and 8 bases from J, the gap between germline ends came to 14 bases. The germline V gene encodes CDR1 ENHRY and CDR2 SYGVKD. CDR3 sequence (DNA): TGTGCCATCAGTGGCTCTACCAACGGGGAAAAACTGTTTTTT. This sequence encodes CAISGSTNGEKLFF.

The DNA of the CDR3 is TGTGCCAGCAGTTTACTTGGGGGGATATACGAGCAGTACTTC. As protein: CASSLLGGIYEQYF. The rearrangement joins TRBV27 to TRBJ2-7, with D perhaps TRBD2 (6 bases). The CDR3 consists of 14 residues. The germline CDR1 and CDR2 sequences are MNHEY and SMNVEV (reference sequence). Trimming took off 2 bases at V and 4 bases at J, with 12 bases between the two ends.

V and J are TRBV6-2 or TRBV6-3 and TRBJ2-1, with 7 bases matching TRBD2. Germline CDR1 is MNHEY and CDR2 is SVGEGT. This CDR3 has 16 amino acids. J was trimmed by 1 base and V by 4 bases; bases with no gene match: 7. DNA for the CDR3: TGTGCCAGCAGTTCCTTACTAGCGTCTTCCTACAATGAGCAGTTCTTC. Its translation is CASSSLLASSYNEQFF.

J is TRBJ2-1 and V is TRBV28, with TRBD1 matching over 10 bases. Germline values: CDR1 MDHEN, CDR2 SYDVKM. CDR3 length equals 20 residues. Losses at the gene ends were 5 bases for V and 0 bases for J; bases not matched to a gene: 16. The CDR3 DNA reads as TGTGCCAGCAGTGGGGGCTTCGGGACAGGGGAGGAGATCTCCTACAATGAGCAGTTCTTC. As protein: CASSGGFGTGEEISYNEQFF.

The chain links TRBV18 to TRBJ1-2, with D maybe TRBD1 (6 bases). In germline, CDR1 is KGHSH, CDR2 LQKENI. The CDR3 runs to 14 residues. Trimming shortened V by 4 bases and J by 8 bases, and 17 bases separated the two germline ends. CDR3 amino acids: CASSLTGGGGGYTF. The CDR3 DNA reads TGTGCCAGCTCACTCACCGGCGGGGGCGGCGGCTACACCTTC.

The chain joins TRBV5-1 to TRBJ1-4; D uncertain. Trimming took 0 bases from V and 2 from J, leaving 8 bases between them. CDR1 and CDR2 (germline): SGHRS, YFSETQ. CDR3 size: 15 residues. CDR3 sequence reads: CASSLARLTNEKLFF. The DNA for the CDR3 is TGCGCCAGCAGCTTGGCCCGGCTGACTAATGAAAAACTGTTTTTT.

The chain employs TRBV7-9 and TRBJ1-6; tentative D call: TRBD1 (5 bases). Germline V CDR1 and CDR2: SEHNR, FQNEAQ (reference sequence). V shed 5 bases and J shed 7 bases, with 9 bases lying between them. The CDR3 totals 13 residues. The CDR3 nucleotides are TGTGCCAGCAGCCGGGGGACCAATTCACCCCTCCACTTT. Protein: CASSRGTNSPLHF.

The chain recombines TRBV2 with TRBJ2-5, with D perhaps TRBD2 (5 bases). The CDR3 consists of 13 residues. Deletions cut 8 bases from V and 2 bases from J, with 12 bases between. Looked up from germline, CDR1 is SNHLY and CDR2 is FYNNEI. CDR3 sequence (DNA): TGTGCCAGCGACCCCGGGGTACAAGAGACCCAGTACTTC. Translation: CASDPGVQETQYF. Variable domain in full (rest from reference TRBV2 and TRBJ2-5): EPEVTQTPSHQVTQMGQEVILRCVPISNHLYFYWYRQILGQKVEFLVSFYNNEISEKSEIFDDQFSVERPDGSNFTLKIRSTKLEDSAMYFCASDPGVQETQYFGPGTRLLVL.

The CDR3 DNA sequence: TGTGCCAGCAGTTCTACTTTGGGGAGTTATGGCTACACCTTC. It encodes CASSSTLGSYGYTF. The chain uses TRBV28 and TRBJ1-2; unclear D gene. The V end lost 4 bases, the J end lost 5 bases, and 14 bases lay between the germline ends. This CDR3 is 14 amino acids long. The germline V gene has CDR1 MDHEN and CDR2 SYDVKM.

V gene TRBV7-2 combines with J gene TRBJ1-4, with D possibly being TRBD1 (5 bases). The V gene's germline CDR1 is SGHTA and CDR2 FQGNSA. Trimming left V 4 bases short and J 12 bases short, with 15 bases between. This CDR3 has 13 amino acids. The DNA of the CDR3 is TGTGCCAGCAGCTCAGGAGGGGATAGGGAACTGTTTTTT. Translated, it gives CASSSGGDRELFF.

The rearrangement joins TRBV3-1 (or the pseudogene TRBV3-2) to TRBJ1-1; D perhaps matches TRBD1 (6 bases). This CDR3 is 13 amino acids long. The V end was cut by 1 base, the J end by 6 bases, with 9 bases between. Germline lookup yields CDR1 LGHDT and CDR2 YNNKEL (reference sequence). DNA of the CDR3: TGTGCCAGCAGCCAAGTGGGGGCCCCTGAAGCTTTCTTT. Residues: CASSQVGAPEAFF.

The chain recombines TRBV7-9 with TRBJ1-4, with 9 bases identical to TRBD1. The CDR3 covers 15 residues. Germline V CDR1 and CDR2: SEHNR, FQNEAQ (reference sequence). V was pared by 6 bases and J by 5 bases, with 7 bases of the junction left unmatched. The CDR3 DNA is TGTGCCAGCAGTCCAACCGGGACAGGGAATGAAAAACTGTTTTTT. Its protein product is CASSPTGTGNEKLFF.

The J gene is TRBJ2-7, the V gene TRBV4-2; the match to TRBD2 covers 9 bases. Germline loops: CDR1 LGHNA, CDR2 YNFKEQ. There are 17 residues in the CDR3. Trimming at V came to 2 bases and at J to 3 bases, leaving 11 bases not matched to a gene. The CDR3 nucleotides read TGTGCCAGCAGCCAAAGGGGCACCGGGACTAGCCTCTACGAGCAGTACTTC. It translates to CASSQRGTGTSLYEQYF.

The chain recombines TRBV7-2 with TRBJ1-6; 9 nucleotides agree with TRBD1. This CDR3 has 15 residues. V gave up 5 bases and J gave up 9 bases; unmatched junction bases: 8. Per germline, CDR1 SGHTA and CDR2 FQGNSA. DNA for the CDR3: TGTGCCAGCAGCCTCCGCGGACAGGGGACTTCACCCCTCCACTTT. Its protein product is CASSLRGQGTSPLHF.

The chain links TRBV7-2 to TRBJ2-5, with D perhaps matching TRBD2 (5 bases). The V and J ends lost 5 bases and 5 bases respectively, with 21 bases between them. This CDR3 is built from 16 residues. Germline V lookup: CDR1 SGHTA, CDR2 FQGNSA. CDR3 amino acids: CASSPALAATGETQYF. The CDR3 region has the DNA TGTGCCAGCAGCCCCGCCCTAGCAGCGACTGGGGAGACCCAGTACTTC.

This clone was found many times. The CDR3 DNA reads TGTGCCAGCAGCAGGGACCTCGGTCTGGAAGGCTACACCTTC. Protein product: CASSRDLGLEGYTF. The V call is TRBV6-5, the J call TRBJ1-2; maybe TRBD1 (5 bases). V gave up 6 bases and J gave up 8 bases, with 19 bases separating them. The CDR3 runs to 14 residues. Germline V lookup: CDR1 MNHEY, CDR2 SVGAGI.

The chain is built from TRBV21-1 and TRBJ2-3. TRBV21-1 is a pseudogene segment. CDR3 length: 14 residues. The CDR3 bases are TGTGCCAGCTGTCCGGGCCCCTACACAGATACGCAGTATTTT. It codes for CASCPGPYTDTQYF.

V usage is TRBV3-1 (or the pseudogene TRBV3-2) and J usage is TRBJ2-1; D unresolved. V lost 1 base, J lost 0 bases, and 10 bases lay in between. There are 16 residues in the CDR3. Germline CDR1 is LGHDT and CDR2 is YNNKEL (reference sequence). CDR3 residues: CASSQVAESSYNEQFF. The CDR3 coding sequence is TGTGCCAGCAGCCAAGTTGCGGAAAGCTCCTACAATGAGCAGTTCTTC.

The chain uses TRBV28 and TRBJ1-3; possible D gene TRBD1, 6 bases. In germline, CDR1 is MDHEN, CDR2 SYDVKM. The CDR3 covers 14 residues. Trimming pared 1 base from V and 3 bases from J, leaving 7 bases between. The CDR3 is CASSLSGVGNTIYF. The CDR3 DNA reads TGTGCCAGCAGTTTATCAGGGGTTGGAAACACCATATATTTT.